This paragraph reports one T cell receptor (beta chain). It lacks a known antigen. No much larger clone exists at a distance of one base, and base qualities are not known. Read against the paper, the sample's treatment or condition label means: randomized to nivolumab then ipilimumab (arm A) or the reverse (arm B). None of the trial patients had been given prior DNA-damaging chemotherapy. A FACS Aria II flow cytometer was used to sort live CD3+CD8+ cells that were negative for CD19 and CD56 from thawed PBMCs. The samples were obtained from melanoma patients enrolled in CheckMate 064, an open-label, randomized phase II trial testing sequential checkpoint blockade. Leukapheresis was used to collect peripheral blood mononuclear cells, which were then purified with Ficoll-Paque and frozen in human serum with roughly 10% DMSO. Purity of sorted blood CD3+CD8+ cells was verified at >95% immediately after sorting, followed by DNA extraction.

V and J are trimmed by 6 bases and 1 base, and the gene matches miss 4 bases of the junction. Per the germline V gene, MNHNS is the CDR1 and SASEGT is the CDR2. The CDR3 covers 15 residues, taking in both the cysteine and the phenylalanine. Kept here is only the CDR3 DNA, which spans 45 bases and is read in frame from base 1. The data derive from a study of sequential checkpoint blockade in melanoma (dated by TCRdb to between 2017 and 2020). At the level of the whole study: Using 1:1 randomization, the trial assigned patients either to first-line nivolumab followed by ipilimumab (arm A) or to ipilimumab followed by nivolumab (arm B). Maintenance nivolumab came after both trial sequences.

The immunoSEQ Assay was used to immunosequence TCRbeta CDR3 regions from genomic DNA. Before high-throughput sequencing, genomic DNA was amplified using bias-controlled multiplex PCR. As for the authors' bioinformatics: To quantify the absolute abundance of each unique TCRbeta CDR3 region, the sequences were collapsed and filtered. Clonality, defined as 1 minus Pielou's evenness, was calculated using only productive rearrangements. Clones with significantly greater frequencies in on-treatment versus baseline samples were identified using a previously published method. TCRdb carries this immuneACCESS record with in-frame sequences only. Its versions omit some clonotypes, under half of them owing to an unresolved V gene in the studies checked, with the rest unexplained. V and J calls and clone size are given by that table; D and trimming were obtained from the DNA. Recorded for this sample are about 20,000 clones; around 82% of them occurred a single time. The top ten clonotypes cover just over 35% of the sample.

Overall study outcomes, separate from this receptor: The response-prediction model combining TCR metrics and mutation burden needs validation in larger, independent patient cohorts.

The origin of this receptor is a human donor with melanoma. Recombination linked TRBV6-1 to TRBJ2-1, with 9 junctional bases fitting TRBD1. This specimen was CD8+ T cells sorted from blood (inferred from file names), taken from a patient given nivolumab and ipilimumab in sequence. The bases are TGTGCCAGCAGGGGGACAGGGATTTCCTACAATGAGCAGTTCTTC. Translated, this gives CASRGTGISYNEQFF.